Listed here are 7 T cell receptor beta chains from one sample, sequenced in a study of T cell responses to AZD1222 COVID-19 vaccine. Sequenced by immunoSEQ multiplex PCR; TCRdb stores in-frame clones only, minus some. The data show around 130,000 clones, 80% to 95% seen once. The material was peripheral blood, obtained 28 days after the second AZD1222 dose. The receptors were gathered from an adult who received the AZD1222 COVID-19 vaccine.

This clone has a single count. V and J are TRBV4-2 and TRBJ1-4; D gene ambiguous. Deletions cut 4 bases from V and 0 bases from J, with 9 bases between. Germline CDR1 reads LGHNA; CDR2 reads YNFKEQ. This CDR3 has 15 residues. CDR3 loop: CASSPAGATNEKLFF. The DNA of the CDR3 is TGTGCCAGCAGCCCAGCAGGAGCAACTAATGAAAAACTGTTTTTT.

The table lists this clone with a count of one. The CDR3 reads CASWRLAGVEQYF. The CDR3 nucleotides are TGTGCCAGCTGGCGACTAGCGGGAGTCGAGCAGTACTTC. The chain employs TRBV28 and TRBJ2-7; 12 bases map to TRBD2. CDR1 is MDHEN and CDR2 is SYDVKM in the germline V gene. V trimming: 8 bases; J trimming: 6 bases; junction bases outside the gene matches: 5. The length of the CDR3 is 13 residues.

DNA of the CDR3: TGTGCCAGCAGCTCCACCAACACTGGGAAGACCCAGTACTTC. This gives the protein CASSSTNTGKTQYF. V usage is TRBV5-4 and J usage is TRBJ2-5, with D uncertain. Germline CDR1 and CDR2: SGHNT and YYREEE (reference sequence). V gave up 3 bases and J gave up 6 bases, with 15 bases separating them. The CDR3 runs 14 residues.

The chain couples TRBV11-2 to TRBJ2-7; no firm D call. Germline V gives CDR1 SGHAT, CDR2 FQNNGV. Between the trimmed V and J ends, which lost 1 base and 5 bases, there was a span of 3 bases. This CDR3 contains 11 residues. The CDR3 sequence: CASSLVDEQYF. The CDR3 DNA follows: TGTGCCAGCAGCTTAGTGGACGAGCAGTACTTC. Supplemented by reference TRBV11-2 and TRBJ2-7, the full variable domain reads EAGVAQSPRYKIIEKRQSVAFWCNPISGHATLYWYQQILGQGPKLLIQFQNNGVVDDSQLPKDRFSAERLKGVDSTLKIQPAKLEDSAVYLCASSLVDEQYFGPGTRLTVT.

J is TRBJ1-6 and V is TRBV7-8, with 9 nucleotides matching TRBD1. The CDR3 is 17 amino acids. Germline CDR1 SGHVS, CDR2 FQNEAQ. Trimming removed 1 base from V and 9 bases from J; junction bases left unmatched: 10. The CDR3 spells CASSLGGYRGPSSPLHF. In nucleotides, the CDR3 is TGTGCCAGCAGCTTAGGGGGGTACAGGGGGCCTAGTTCACCCCTCCACTTT.

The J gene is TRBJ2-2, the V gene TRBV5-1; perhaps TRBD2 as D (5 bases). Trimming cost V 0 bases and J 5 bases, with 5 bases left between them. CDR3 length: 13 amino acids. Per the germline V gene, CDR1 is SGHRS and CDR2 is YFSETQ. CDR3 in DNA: TGCGCCAGCAGCTTGGGGGAGACCGGGGAGCTGTTTTTT. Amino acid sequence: CASSLGETGELFF.

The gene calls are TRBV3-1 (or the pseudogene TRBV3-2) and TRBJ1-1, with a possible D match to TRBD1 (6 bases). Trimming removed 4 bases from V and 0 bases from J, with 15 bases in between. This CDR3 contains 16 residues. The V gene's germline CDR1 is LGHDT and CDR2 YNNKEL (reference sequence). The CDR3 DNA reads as TGTGCCAGCAGCCCCCACGAGGGGGGGTTGAACACTGAAGCTTTCTTT. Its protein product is CASSPHEGGLNTEAFF.